Each of the 28 T cell receptor beta chains below was sequenced from the same sample in a study of T cell responses to AZD1222 COVID-19 vaccine. TCRdb's table, derived via immunoSEQ multiplex PCR, lists solely in-frame clones and lacks some. The sample yields about 14,000 clones, under 90% seen once. The source material was peripheral blood, sampled 28 days after the second AZD1222 dose. The source of these receptors is an adult who received the AZD1222 COVID-19 vaccine.

The gene calls are TRBV6-5 and TRBJ1-4; D ambiguous. V was clipped by 4 bases and J by 4 bases, with 13 bases between them. Germline values: CDR1 MNHEY, CDR2 SVGAGI. The CDR3 is made up of 15 amino acids. The CDR3 here is CASSSDFGFNEKLFF. Here the CDR3 DNA reads TGTGCCAGCAGTTCTGACTTTGGTTTTAATGAAAAACTGTTTTTT.

The V call is TRBV30, the J call TRBJ1-3, with D unclear. The CDR3 covers 14 residues. The V end was cut by 3 bases, the J end by 2 bases, with 11 bases between. CDR1 and CDR2 (germline): GTSNPN, SVGIG (reference sequence). The CDR3 loop reads CAWRSPGAGNTIYF. CDR3 sequence (DNA): TGTGCCTGGAGGAGTCCCGGCGCTGGAAACACCATATATTTT. The whole variable domain, remainder taken from reference TRBV30 and TRBJ1-3, is SQTIHQWPATLVQPVGSPLSLECTVEGTSNPNLYWYRQAAGRGLQLLFYSVGIGQISSEVPQNLSASRPQDRQFILSSKKLLLSDSGFYLCAWRSPGAGNTIYFGEGSWLTVV.

Here the CDR3 DNA reads TGCGCCAGCCAGAATACAGGTGCTGGGGCCAACGTCCTGACTTTC. Translation gives CASQNTGAGANVLTF. The rearrangement links TRBV5-1 to TRBJ2-6; tentatively, D is TRBD1 (5 bases). The CDR3 is 15 residues long. The germline V gene has CDR1 SGHRS and CDR2 YFSETQ. Trimming cost V 7 bases and J 2 bases, with 13 bases left between them.

A word on this clone: The germline gene is not matched at one end of the junction; a read error may be the cause. This rearrangement joins TRBV6-6 to TRBJ1-3; 7 bases fit TRBD1. The CDR3 contains 14 residues. Germline V gene lookup returns CDR1 MNHNY and CDR2 SVGAGI (reference sequence). DNA for the CDR3: TGTGCCAGCAATTACAGGGGAGTTGGAAACACCATATATTTT. This translates into CASNYRGVGNTIYF.

This clone is large by share. The chain carries TRBV4-2 and TRBJ2-7, with a possible D match to TRBD1 (6 bases). Germline values: CDR1 LGHNA, CDR2 YNFKEQ. The CDR3 sequence is 12 residues long. Deletions cut 4 bases from V and 5 bases from J, with 9 bases between. The DNA of the CDR3 is TGTGCCAGCAGCCTGGACAGACACGAGCAGTACTTC. Residues: CASSLDRHEQYF.

V and J are TRBV27 and TRBJ2-6; D may be TRBD1 (5 bases). V lost 3 bases, J lost 0 bases, and 12 bases lay in between. Germline V gene data show CDR1 as MNHEY and CDR2 as SMNVEV (reference sequence). The CDR3 has 17 amino acids. CDR3: CASSFSRASSGANVLTF. The CDR3 DNA sequence: TGTGCCAGCAGTTTCTCCAGGGCCAGCTCTGGGGCCAACGTCCTGACTTTC.

The V gene is TRBV3-1 (or the pseudogene TRBV3-2), the J gene TRBJ1-1, with a tentative D call TRBD1 (6 bases). Germline V gene lookup returns CDR1 LGHDT and CDR2 YNNKEL (reference sequence). Trimming pared 4 bases from V and 6 bases from J, leaving 12 bases between. The CDR3 spans 13 residues. CDR3 bases: TGTGCCAGCAGCCTCTCGGGGGGCGCTGAAGCTTTCTTT. It is translated as CASSLSGGAEAFF.

The chain is built from TRBV19 and TRBJ2-2; TRBD1 matches 7 bases. The trim removed 5 bases at V and 0 bases at J, leaving 3 bases unmatched. Germline V CDR1 and CDR2: LNHDA, SQIVND (reference sequence). The CDR3 consists of 15 residues. The DNA of the CDR3 is TGTGCCAGTAGTCGGGACAGAGCGAACACCGGGGAGCTGTTTTTT. Translation: CASSRDRANTGELFF.

The chain is built from TRBV5-1 and TRBJ2-1; maybe TRBD1 (6 bases). Germline values: CDR1 SGHRS, CDR2 YFSETQ. The CDR3 is made up of 18 amino acids. V was pared by 4 bases and J by 0 bases, with 20 bases between. The chain's CDR3 is CASSIRGPVEGSYNEQFF. Here the CDR3 DNA reads TGCGCCAGCAGCATCAGGGGTCCTGTAGAGGGCTCCTACAATGAGCAGTTCTTC.

The chain uses TRBV5-1 and TRBJ2-7; D unresolved. The CDR3 is 13 residues long. Trimming cost V 1 base and J 4 bases, with 9 bases left between them. Germline-derived CDR1 and CDR2 are SGHRS and YFSETQ. The CDR3 loop is CASSLFREYEQYF. CDR3 sequence (DNA): TGCGCCAGCAGCTTGTTTAGAGAATACGAGCAGTACTTC.

This chain uses TRBV29-1 with TRBJ2-1; D possibly matches TRBD1 or TRBD2 (6 bases each). V was trimmed by 6 bases and J by 6 bases, leaving 12 bases between them. The germline CDR1 and CDR2 sequences are SQVTM and ANQGSEA. The CDR3 has 12 amino acids. CDR3 protein: CSVKGGFNEQFF. For the CDR3, the DNA is TGCAGCGTAAAGGGGGGTTTCAATGAGCAGTTCTTC.

The chain is built from TRBV10-3 and TRBJ1-1; TRBD1 might be the D (5 bases). With 4 bases removed from V and 3 bases from J, the gap between germline ends came to 15 bases. The CDR3 runs 15 residues. CDR1 is ENHRY and CDR2 is SYGVKD in the germline V gene. CDR3 in DNA: TGTGCCATCAGTGGGGGGGGACTTCGGGACACTGAAGCTTTCTTT. It specifies CAISGGGLRDTEAFF.

V is TRBV7-9 and J is TRBJ1-2; 7 bases map to TRBD1. V gave up 4 bases and J gave up 3 bases; unmatched junction bases: 11. This CDR3 region has 16 residues. The germline V gene has CDR1 SEHNR and CDR2 FQNEAQ (reference sequence). CDR3 in amino acids: CASSSPSLTGDYGYTF. In nucleotides, the CDR3 is TGTGCCAGCAGCTCCCCCTCACTTACAGGGGACTATGGCTACACCTTC.

The V and J genes are TRBV6-1 and TRBJ1-1; D is undetermined. The germline V and J ends were trimmed by 2 bases and 2 bases, with 9 bases remaining between them. CDR1 MNHNS and CDR2 SASEGT come from the germline V gene. The CDR3 contains 14 residues. The CDR3 sequence: CASSERRKNTEAFF. The CDR3 DNA reads TGTGCCAGCAGTGAAAGGAGGAAAAACACTGAAGCTTTCTTT.

This clone was seen only a few times. The chain recombines TRBV5-8 with TRBJ1-5; TRBD1 is a possible D gene (5 bases). Germline CDR1 is SGHTS and CDR2 is YDEGEE. V was cut by 4 bases and J by 7 bases, with 15 bases left in between. The CDR3 is made up of 14 amino acids. CDR3: CASSQGSPWQPQHF. The CDR3 DNA sequence: TGTGCCAGCAGCCAGGGCTCTCCGTGGCAGCCCCAGCATTTT.

The rearrangement joins TRBV13 to TRBJ2-7; 16 positions match TRBD2. The CDR3 loop spans 18 amino acids. Germline CDR1 is PRHDT and CDR2 is FYEKMQ (reference sequence). Losses at the gene ends were 3 bases for V and 3 bases for J; bases not matched to a gene: 8. CDR3 in DNA: TGTGCCAGCAGCTTCTCCGGGACTAGCGGGAGGGCCTTCTACGAGCAGTACTTC. Protein product: CASSFSGTSGRAFYEQYF.

The V call is TRBV27, the J call TRBJ1-4; D gene unclear. Germline assignment: CDR1 MNHEY and CDR2 SMNVEV (reference sequence). The CDR3 consists of 14 residues. The V end lost 3 bases, the J end lost 5 bases, and 10 bases lay between the germline ends. The CDR3 DNA reads as TGTGCCAGCAGTTTGGTAGGGATGAATGAAAAACTGTTTTTT. Amino acids: CASSLVGMNEKLFF. Looking up the rest from reference TRBV27 and TRBJ1-4 gives the full variable domain: EAQVTQNPRYLITVTGKKLTVTCSQNMNHEYMSWYRQDPGLGLRQIYYSMNVEVTDKGDVPEGYKVSRKEKRNFPLILESPSPNQTSLYFCASSLVGMNEKLFFGSGTQLSVL.

The table lists this clone with a count of one. The chain uses TRBV7-3 and TRBJ2-5; 12 bases agree with TRBD2. This CDR3 spans 16 amino acids. Germline lookup yields CDR1 SGHTA and CDR2 FQGTGA. Germline trimming cut 5 bases from V and 3 bases from J; bases unmatched to any gene: 7. The CDR3 nucleotides are TGTGCCAGCAGCCCGACTAGCGGGAGCGTAGAAGAGACCCAGTACTTC. Amino acid sequence: CASSPTSGSVEETQYF. The full variable domain, in which reference TRBV7-3 and TRBJ2-5 provide the parts outside the CDR3, is GAGVSQTPSNKVTEKGKYVELRCDPISGHTALYWYRQSLGQGPEFLIYFQGTGAADDSGLPNDRFFAVRPEGSVSTLKIQRTERGDSAVYLCASSPTSGSVEETQYFGPGTRLLVL.

J is TRBJ2-7 and V is TRBV30; D may be TRBD1 (6 bases). Trimming removed 4 bases at V and 0 bases at J, with 13 bases between. From germline, CDR1 is GTSNPN and CDR2 SVGIG (reference sequence). The CDR3 has 14 residues. The CDR3 loop reads CAWKPRGLSYEQYF. In nucleotides, the CDR3 is TGTGCCTGGAAGCCCAGGGGCCTCTCCTACGAGCAGTACTTC. The full variable domain, in which reference TRBV30 and TRBJ2-7 provide the parts outside the CDR3, is SQTIHQWPATLVQPVGSPLSLECTVEGTSNPNLYWYRQAAGRGLQLLFYSVGIGQISSEVPQNLSASRPQDRQFILSSKKLLLSDSGFYLCAWKPRGLSYEQYFGPGTRLTVT.

J is TRBJ1-5 and V is TRBV30, with 7 bases matching TRBD1. V was pared by 2 bases and J by 9 bases, with 1 base of the junction left unmatched. This CDR3 comprises 11 residues. CDR1 is GTSNPN and CDR2 is SVGIG in the germline V gene (reference sequence). The CDR3 spells CAWSHRGPQHF. In DNA form, the CDR3 reads TGTGCCTGGAGTCACAGGGGGCCCCAGCATTTT.

The chain employs TRBV29-1 and TRBJ1-1; 8 bases fit TRBD1. The junction had 1 base not matched to a gene; V was cut back by 3 bases and J by 4 bases. The length of the CDR3 is 12 residues. The germline CDR1 and CDR2 sequences are SQVTM and ANQGSEA. The CDR3, as DNA: TGCAGCGTTGACAGGGGGCGCACTGAAGCTTTCTTT. The encoded protein is CSVDRGRTEAFF.

The chain recombines TRBV30 with TRBJ1-1; D is unresolved. Trimming removed 0 bases from V and 0 bases from J, with 8 bases in between. The CDR3 is 14 residues long. Germline V gene data show CDR1 as GTSNPN and CDR2 as SVGIG (reference sequence). The CDR3 protein is CAWSVRQMNTEAFF. CDR3 DNA: TGTGCCTGGAGTGTACGTCAGATGAACACTGAAGCTTTCTTT. Combining the CDR3 with reference TRBV30 and TRBJ1-1 gives the whole variable domain SQTIHQWPATLVQPVGSPLSLECTVEGTSNPNLYWYRQAAGRGLQLLFYSVGIGQISSEVPQNLSASRPQDRQFILSSKKLLLSDSGFYLCAWSVRQMNTEAFFGQGTRLTVV.

V gene TRBV24-1 combines with J gene TRBJ2-1; D perhaps matches TRBD2 (6 bases). CDR3 length equals 13 residues. Trimming stripped 3 bases from V and 6 bases from J, with 8 bases between. Germline V gene sequence: CDR1 KGHDR, CDR2 SFDVKD. The CDR3: CATSDGTVNEQFF. CDR3 DNA: TGTGCCACCAGTGATGGGACTGTCAATGAGCAGTTCTTC.

The chain recombines TRBV19 with TRBJ2-2; D is uncertain. Germline values: CDR1 LNHDA, CDR2 SQIVND (reference sequence). V lost 11 bases and J 3 bases, leaving 13 bases between the germline ends. CDR3 length equals 13 residues. The CDR3: CASSFGYTGELFF. CDR3 DNA sequence: TGTGCCTCCTCCTTCGGGTACACCGGGGAGCTGTTTTTT.

This clone appeared a few times. CDR3 nucleotides: TGTGCCAGCGGGGCGGGGGAAGGTGGCTACACCTTC. Translation gives CASGAGEGGYTF. The chain is built from TRBV7-6 and TRBJ1-2, with D possibly matching TRBD1 (5 bases). The V and J ends lost 8 bases and 7 bases respectively, with 14 bases between them. The CDR3 length is 12 residues. Looked up from germline, CDR1 is SGHVS and CDR2 is FNYEAQ. The full variable domain, in which reference TRBV7-6 and TRBJ1-2 provide the parts outside the CDR3, is GAGVSQSPRYKVTKRGQDVALRCDPISGHVSLYWYRQALGQGPEFLTYFNYEAQQDKSGLPNDRFSAERPEGSISTLTIQRTEQRDSAMYRCASGAGEGGYTFGSGTRLTVV.

The rearrangement uses TRBV5-1 and TRBJ2-1; 7 bases match TRBD1. The CDR3 sequence is 15 residues long. The V gene's germline CDR1 is SGHRS and CDR2 YFSETQ. Unmatched junction bases numbered 12, after V lost 5 bases and J lost 7 bases. Here the CDR3 DNA reads TGCGCCAGCAGTCAGAGACAGGGTGTGACGAATGAGCAGTTCTTC. Encoded protein: CASSQRQGVTNEQFF.

By proportion, this clone is large. This CDR3 reads CAGTRNNEQFF. Written as DNA, the CDR3 is TGTGCCGGTACAAGGAACAATGAGCAGTTCTTC. V usage is TRBV2 and J usage is TRBJ2-1; D gene uncertain. With 11 bases removed from V and 5 bases from J, the gap between germline ends came to 10 bases. CDR1 is SNHLY, CDR2 FYNNEI, per germline. The CDR3 sequence is 11 residues long.

The chain joins TRBV6-5 to TRBJ2-7; 12 positions agree with TRBD1. V shed 4 bases, J shed 2 bases, and the junction held 3 bases outside the gene matches. Germline-derived CDR1 and CDR2 are MNHEY and SVGAGI. This CDR3 is built from 15 residues. The CDR3 loop is CASSSGTGGAYEQYF. The CDR3 nucleotides read TGTGCCAGCAGTTCCGGGACAGGGGGCGCCTACGAGCAGTACTTC.